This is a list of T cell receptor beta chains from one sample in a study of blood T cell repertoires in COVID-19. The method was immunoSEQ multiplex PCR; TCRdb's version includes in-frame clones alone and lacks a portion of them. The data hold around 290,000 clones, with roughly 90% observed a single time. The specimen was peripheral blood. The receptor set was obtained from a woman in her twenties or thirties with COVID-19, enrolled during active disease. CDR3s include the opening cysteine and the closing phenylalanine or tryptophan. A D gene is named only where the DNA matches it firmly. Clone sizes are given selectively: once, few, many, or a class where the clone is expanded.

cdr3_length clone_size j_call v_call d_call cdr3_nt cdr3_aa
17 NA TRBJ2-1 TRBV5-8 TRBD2 TGTGCCAGCAGCGATACTAGCGGGAGGAGCTCCTACAATGAGCAGTTCTTC CASSDTSGRSSYNEQFF
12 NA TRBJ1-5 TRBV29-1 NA TGCAGCGTTCTACAGGGAAATCAGCCCCAGCATTTT CSVLQGNQPQHF
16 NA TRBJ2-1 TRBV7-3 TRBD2 TGTGCCAGCAGCTTAACTATAGCGGGAGAGTTAAATGAGCAGTTCTTC CASSLTIAGELNEQFF
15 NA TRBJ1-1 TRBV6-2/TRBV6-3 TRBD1 TGTGCCAGCAGTGACCCGGGACAGGGGTACACTGAAGCTTTCTTT CASSDPGQGYTEAFF
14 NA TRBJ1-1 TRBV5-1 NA TGCGCCAGCAGCTGGGGTGACTCAGGGACTGAAGCTTTCTTT CASSWGDSGTEAFF
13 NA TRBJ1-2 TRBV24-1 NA TGTGCCACCAGTGATTCTTCTGGGGGCCGCTACACCTTC CATSDSSGGRYTF
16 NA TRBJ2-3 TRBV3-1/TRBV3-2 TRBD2 TGTGCCAGCAGCCCGCAAGGGGGACTAGGGACAGATACGCAGTATTTT CASSPQGGLGTDTQYF
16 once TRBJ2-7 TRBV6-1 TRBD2 TGTGCCAGCAGTGACTGGACTAGCGGGATTTCCTACGAGCAGTACTTC CASSDWTSGISYEQYF
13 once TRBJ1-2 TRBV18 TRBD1 TGTGCCAGCTCATCCGGGACAGACTATGGCTACACCTTC CASSSGTDYGYTF
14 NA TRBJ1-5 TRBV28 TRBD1 TGTGCCAGCAGTATCGGGACAGGGGATCAGCCCCAGCATTTT CASSIGTGDQPQHF
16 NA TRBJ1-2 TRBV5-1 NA TGCGCCAGCAGCTTGGTGGGCGGGGGAGAAAAGAATGGCTACACCTTC CASSLVGGGEKNGYTF
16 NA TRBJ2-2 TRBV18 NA TGTGCCAGCTCCCCTACTACAGGGACCGACACCGGGGAGCTGTTTTTT CASSPTTGTDTGELFF
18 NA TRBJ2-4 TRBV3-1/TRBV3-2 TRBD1 TGTGCCAGCAGACCGGGACAGGGGAGATCTGTGGCCAAAAACATTCAGTACTTC CASRPGQGRSVAKNIQYF